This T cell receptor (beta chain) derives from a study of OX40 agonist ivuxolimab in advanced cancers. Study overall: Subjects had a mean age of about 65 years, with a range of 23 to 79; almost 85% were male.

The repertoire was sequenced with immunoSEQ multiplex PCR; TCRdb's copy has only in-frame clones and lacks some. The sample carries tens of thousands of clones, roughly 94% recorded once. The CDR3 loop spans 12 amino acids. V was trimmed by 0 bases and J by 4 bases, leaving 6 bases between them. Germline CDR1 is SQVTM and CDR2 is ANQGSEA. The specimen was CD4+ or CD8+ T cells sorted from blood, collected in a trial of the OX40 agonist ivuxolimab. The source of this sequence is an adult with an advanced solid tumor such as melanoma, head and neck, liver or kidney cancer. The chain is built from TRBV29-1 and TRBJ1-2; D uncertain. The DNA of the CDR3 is TGCAGCGTTGAAGACCAGGCCTATGGCTACACCTTC. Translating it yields CSVEDQAYGYTF.